The sample holds many counts of the clone carrying this T cell receptor (beta chain). The source of the sample is a study of CD8+CD57+ T cells in acquired aplastic anemia. As for the study in general: The DNA of sorted CD4+ and CD8+ cells averaged 3.2 ug.

TCR beta VDJ and CDR3 profiling used genomic DNA as template. In TCRdb, the reads were re-called with MiXCR into one record per CDR3 protein. The sample holds approximately 190,000 distinct CDR3 sequences, 64% seen once. From germline, CDR1 is MNHNS and CDR2 SASEGT. The junction had 6 bases not matched to a gene; V was cut back by 3 bases and J by 4 bases. This CDR3 region has 15 residues. Sequenced: sorted CD4+, CD8+, or CD8+CD57+ T cells (not recorded which) from PBMCs. The chain joins TRBV6-1 to TRBJ1-1, with 9 bases aligning to TRBD1. The sequence derives from a human donor with severe aplastic anemia or a healthy control (not recorded which). This CDR3 is CASSDPGTGLTEAFF. Here the CDR3 DNA reads TGTGCCAGCAGTGATCCCGGGACAGGGCTCACTGAAGCTTTCTTT.